This TCR beta chain was sequenced for a study of cytomegalovirus exposure and HLA in healthy donors. Regarding the study as a whole: Rare TCR sequences predominated, though certain public TCRs were found in many donors.

Trimming left V 0 bases short and J 0 bases short, with 18 bases between. Per the germline V gene, CDR1 is SGHRS and CDR2 is YFSETQ. There are 18 residues in the CDR3. About this clone: Its antigen is as yet unknown.

In the PCR, 60 Vbeta and 13 Jbeta primers were used. The assay was immunoSEQ multiplex PCR, and TCRdb's table has in-frame clones only and misses some. The table shows around 180,000 clones, with around 81% occurring only once. Sequenced sample: PBMCs. This TCR was sampled from a woman aged 18-29 years in good health and CMV-seropositive. V is TRBV5-1 and J is TRBJ2-5, with a tentative D call TRBD2 (6 bases). The CDR3 protein is CASSLAGSRGRYQETQYF. The CDR3 nucleotides read TGCGCCAGCAGCTTGGCCGGAAGTCGGGGGAGGTACCAAGAGACCCAGTACTTC.